Sequencing of this T cell receptor beta chain was carried out in a study of blood T cell repertoires in COVID-19. The overall study: The study drew acute and convalescent COVID-19 samples from the United States, Italy and Spain. Nucleic acid was either cDNA or gDNA, and it came from T cells, B-cell-depleted T cells, or PBMCs.

CDR3 size: 14 residues. Germline V gene sequence: CDR1 SGHAT, CDR2 FQNNGV. J gave up 15 bases and V 4 bases, and 8 bases lay outside the gene matches. Per the authors' pipeline: Estimation of nucleated cell counts was performed using reference gene primer amplification. Repertoires were generated with immunoSEQ multiplex PCR, while TCRdb's copy carries only in-frame clones and drops some. V, J and clone size are those of that table, while D and trimming were read from the DNA. The sample carries approximately 290,000 clones, around nine tenths recorded once. The source is a man aged 30 to 45 with acute or convalescent COVID-19. Source material: peripheral blood. V and J are TRBV11-2 and TRBJ2-2; 13 positions agree with TRBD2. CDR3 nucleotides: TGTGCCAGCAGCTCTACTAGCGGGGGGGCCGTTTTGTTTTTT. It specifies CASSSTSGGAVLFF.